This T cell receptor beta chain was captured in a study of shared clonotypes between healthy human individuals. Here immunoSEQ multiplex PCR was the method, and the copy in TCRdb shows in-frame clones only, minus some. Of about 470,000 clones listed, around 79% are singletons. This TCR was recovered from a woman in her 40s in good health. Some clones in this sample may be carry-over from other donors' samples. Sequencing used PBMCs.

CDR3 nucleotide sequence: TGTGCCAGCAGCCCTGGCCGTGCAGGAAACTATGGCTACACCTTC. Translated: CASSPGRAGNYGYTF. The rearrangement links TRBV28 to TRBJ1-2; D unresolved. CDR3 length equals 15 residues. The V end was cut by 6 bases, the J end by 2 bases, with 16 bases between. In germline, CDR1 is MDHEN, CDR2 SYDVKM.